This entry describes one TCR beta chain. Its antigen is still unknown. Base quality data are lacking; no much larger clone is found one base away. This sample was taken from a study of cytomegalovirus exposure and HLA in healthy donors (dated by TCRdb to the late 2010s). Background for the entire study: An earlier analysis of approximately 640 of the donors reported approximately 290 Gb of sequence data and 117 million unique TCR beta sequences from around 200 million T cells. Roughly 320 gigabases of sequencing data and around 85 million unique TCR sequences made up an early release that covered around 640 HLA-typed donors. Of the roughly 420 genotyped donors, 65% to 90% were placed in the genetic ancestry cluster associated with self-reported Caucasian donors. The study aimed to test whether cataloging public T cell receptors could reveal signatures of past pathogen exposure. Using immunosequencing, the study profiled T cell repertoires from around 670 subjects and related those repertoires to cytomegalovirus serostatus. A separate validation cohort of roughly 130 different subjects was used in addition to the 666-subject first cohort. High-throughput TCR immunosequencing, statistical association of individual TCRs with disease status, and machine learning were combined to predict cytomegalovirus infection status. To study patterns of TCR occurrence, a later analysis re-analyzed previously published TCR beta repertoires from 550 to 800 donors and added high-resolution HLA genotyping. In the later analysis, no new phenotypic data were used to find candidate immune exposures; instead, reliance was placed on TCR beta sequences and their occurrence across donors. To decide whether each TCR beta V gene segment behaved as functional or pseudogenic, an earlier analysis of some 600 of the donors relied on high-throughput TCR beta sequencing. Alongside the repertoire data, information on donor age, sex, ethnicity and CMV serostatus was compiled. Genome-wide SNP genotypes for about 65% of the roughly 700 donors were used in a later genetic analysis, which treated that subset as a discovery cohort. All discovery cohort repertoires had been generated on a single sequencing platform. HLA typing covered class I and class II loci at four-digit resolution. The number of typed donors differed by locus: roughly 629-640 for A, B, C, DRB1 and DQB1; 522 for DQA1; some 610 for DPA1; and about 470 for DPB1. About 5 DR-DQ haplotypes were handled as single units for association and clustering, since linkage in the cohort was strong. Across some 400 genotyped donors of the cohort, an average of about 200,000 unique TCR beta nucleotide sequences per donor were sequenced, and approximately 17% of those sequences were non-productive.

The library came from the immunoSEQ multiplex PCR assay. For the multiplex PCR, a mixture combining 60 forward primers for TCR Vbeta segments and 13 reverse primers for TCR Jbeta segments was used. The CDR3 region of rearranged TCR beta genes was amplified from genomic DNA by a multiplex PCR assay. Amplified TCR beta libraries were sequenced as 87-base-pair reads on the Illumina HiSeq System. From the authors' description of their analysis: In a later analysis, approximately 74 million unique TCR beta chains were counted across the roughly 610 repertoires, and around 11 million of these chains were shared by at least two donors. A nearest-neighbor algorithm error-corrected the raw reads and collapsed the reads into unique sequences, merging closely related sequences to remove PCR and sequencing errors. V, D and J gene segments were assigned by aligning CDR3 sequences to IMGT reference sequences. For a sequence to be retained, a match of at least six nucleotides to both a V gene segment and a J gene segment was required. A rearrangement counted as productive if the CDR3 had no stop codons and remained in frame with V and J, and every other rearrangement counted as non-productive. CDR3 was defined by IMGT convention, running from the second conserved V-encoded cysteine to the conserved J-encoded phenylalanine. The earlier analysis of about 570 of the donors excluded any sequence lacking an unambiguous match to a single V gene segment. An earlier analysis of fewer than 650 of the donors classified V segments as functional when productive rearrangements were above 56.7% and as segregating when the standard deviation between donors was above 5%. A statistical classification framework was built to diagnose cytomegalovirus status from the catalog of TCR beta chain sequences. In a later analysis, TCR nucleotide sequences were compared against IMGT/GENE-DB human TR gene sequences so that V and J genes could be assigned. In a later analysis, CDR3 sequences and most-parsimonious VDJ recombination scenarios were assigned using the TCRdist pipeline. In a later analysis, each TCR beta chain was defined by its CDR3 amino acid sequence together with its V-gene family, and reads without a unique V-gene family were excluded. To address suspected cross-contamination and a sequencing artifact, a later analysis removed 592 highly shared, low-generation-probability nucleotide sequences. For each public chain, a later analysis derived a clonal expansion index from normalized ranks of inferred template counts within each repertoire. Generation probabilities in a later analysis came from a VDJ recombination model fitted to out-of-frame rearrangements, and those results were checked against IGoR. In a later analysis, hypergeometric tests were used to score TCR-TCR, TCR-HLA and TCR-CMV co-occurrence, with a repertoire-size bias correction applied to TCR pairs. To estimate false discovery rates, a later analysis permuted the HLA or CMV assignments 20 times. A later analysis grouped co-occurring TCRs with DBSCAN, adding TCRdist sequence similarity when clustering within HLA-allele-positive subsets. Repertoires with fewer than 30,000 or more than 120,000 public chains, plus five repertoires with anomalous nucleotide sharing, were excluded from co-occurrence clustering. TCRdb re-hosts the immuneACCESS table, in-frame sequences only. Its copies lack some clones; in the studies checked, an unresolved V gene accounts for under half of them, and the cause for the rest is not known. That table is the source of V, J and clone size, and D and trimming were worked out from the DNA. A total of more than 140,000 clones appear in this sample, over 70% of them only once. Of the sample, 5.5% to 6% falls within the top ten clones.

In total, approximately 700 healthy bone marrow donors made up the cohort. At the time of sampling, all cohort members were nominally healthy, though unrecorded immune exposures were likely present. The donor was CMV seropositive and was included in the group of 250 to 300 seropositive cohort members. A peripheral blood sample was provided by each donor, and peripheral blood mononuclear cells were used for TCR beta sequencing. Genomic DNA was extracted from the blood cell samples with the Qiagen DNeasy Blood Extraction Kit. Here is what the overall study found, with its caveats: A cluster of highly shared sequence variants was judged likely to be a technical artifact of the sequencing pipeline. In a later analysis, HLA-associated TCR beta chains were found to be more clonally expanded and to have lower generation probabilities than equally common non-associated chains. At a false discovery rate of 0.05, a later analysis linked fewer than 20,000 TCR beta sequences to specific HLA alleles. In a later analysis, most CMV-associated TCR beta chains were found to appear HLA-restricted, with HLA associations seemingly driven largely by CMV exposure. Across donors, most TCR sequences were observed very rarely, whereas some public TCRs were present in many individuals. A later genetic analysis reported fewer N-insertions in productive TCRs among donors in an Asian-associated ancestry cluster than the roughly 690-donor mean. This cohort had only TCR beta chains sequenced, and the lack of alpha or paired-chain data limited which features could be detected. Cytomegalovirus status was reported to be diagnosed by the classifier with high specificity and sensitivity in both the original and validation cohorts. Because some donors lacked HLA typing at each locus, the association tests relied only on the typed subset. An earlier analysis of approximately 500 of the donors showed that most TCR beta V segments appeared in productive rearrangements either about 87% or about 30% of the time, which broadly matched IMGT annotations. Sequencing depth was assumed to be roughly uniform across donors in the presence/absence analyses, though that assumption may not hold. Because counts were too low, about 15 rarely observed V segments, including chromosome 9 orphons, were left out of the earlier analysis of 500 to 750 of the donors. Immune exposure information for the cohort was limited to CMV serostatus. Correlated functional status among segregating V segments might reflect linkage disequilibrium, but an unknown experimental factor could not be ruled out. The authors suggested that the approach could potentially be extended to other disease states and immunological phenotypes. According to a later analysis, parvovirus B19, influenza, CMV and Epstein-Barr virus appeared linked to several top co-occurrence clusters. A further reported finding was that TCR beta sequences accurately predicted the HLA-A and HLA-B alleles for most subjects in the first cohort. An association between a missense DCLRE1C variant and V-gene and J-gene trimming of TCR beta chains was found in a later genetic analysis and replicated in an independent cohort. A later analysis found that TCR association rates varied across HLA loci, with DRB1 alleles showing the most associated TCRs and HLA-C alleles the fewest. Three of the identified cytomegalovirus-associated TCR beta chains were confirmed in vitro to be specific for cytomegalovirus antigens. Assigning TCR associations to individual alleles was difficult when HLA alleles, especially DR and DQ, strongly co-occurred. In the study, some 160 TCR beta chains were listed as associated with cytomegalovirus.

The source material was PBMCs. The clonotype was recovered from a man aged 25-40 years in good health and CMV-seropositive.

The DNA reads TGTGCCAGCAGTTCCATTCAAGAGACCCAGTACTTC. This sequence encodes CASSSIQETQYF. Recombination linked TRBV28 to TRBJ2-5, with the D gene uncertain. The V and J ends are trimmed by 4 bases and 2 bases, leaving 5 bases between them. The germline V gene gives CDR1 as MDHEN and CDR2 as SYDVKM. CDR3 length: 12 amino acids, cysteine to phenylalanine. Kept here is only the CDR3 DNA, which spans 36 bases and is read in frame from base 1.